These T cell receptor beta chains were read from a single sample in a study of sequential checkpoint blockade in melanoma. This table comes from immunoSEQ multiplex PCR, and its TCRdb copy is limited to in-frame clones, with some not included. This sample yields tens of thousands of clones, of which approximately 71% are seen a single time; 15% to 20% belongs to the top ten. The source material was CD8+ T cells sorted from blood (inferred from file names), sampled from a patient given nivolumab and ipilimumab in sequence. Receptors originate from a human donor with melanoma. CDR3s include the opening cysteine and the closing phenylalanine or tryptophan. The D gene is left open where the match is weak. Some rows mark clone size as missing; the rest say once, few, many or name a class of expanded clone.

D gene,clone size,CDR3 length,J gene,V gene,CDR3 protein,CDR3 DNA
-,-,15,TRBJ2-7,TRBV5-1,CASSLGGQGAGEQYF,TGTGCCAGCAGCTTGGGAGGGCAGGGGGCTGGCGAGCAGTACTTC
TRBD1,-,14,TRBJ2-5,TRBV9,CASSPRTGLETQYF,TGTGCCAGCAGCCCACGGACAGGGTTAGAGACCCAGTACTTC
-,-,16,TRBJ1-5,TRBV2,CASSGQVADSNQPQHF,TGTGCCAGCAGTGGACAGGTCGCCGATAGCAATCAGCCCCAGCATTTT
TRBD2,-,14,TRBJ2-1,TRBV7-7,CASSPGTSYNEQFF,TGTGCCAGCAGCCCTGGGACTAGTTACAATGAGCAGTTCTTC
TRBD1,-,16,TRBJ1-1,TRBV14,CASSPPGQGAFTEAFF,TGTGCCAGCAGCCCACCGGGACAGGGGGCTTTCACTGAAGCTTTCTTT
-,-,13,TRBJ2-2,TRBV7-6,CASTDGGTGELFF,TGTGCCAGCACCGACGGGGGCACCGGGGAGCTGTTTTTT
-,few,14,TRBJ2-3,TRBV6-5,CASSHTGWTDTQYF,TGTGCCAGCAGTCATACAGGGTGGACAGATACGCAGTATTTT
-,-,13,TRBJ1-1,TRBV4-3,CASSQDRWTEAFF,TGCGCCAGCAGCCAAGATCGGTGGACTGAAGCTTTCTTT
-,-,12,TRBJ2-5,TRBV6-5,CASSPGEGTQYF,TGTGCCAGCTCGCCAGGGGAGGGGACCCAGTACTTC
TRBD1,-,12,TRBJ1-2,TRBV19,CASSPPGQLKDF,TGTGCCAGTAGTCCCCCGGGACAGCTTAAAGACTTC
-,-,17,TRBJ2-4,TRBV4-3,CASSPSWDIQPKNIQYF,TGCGCCAGCAGCCCTTCGTGGGACATTCAGCCGAAAAACATTCAGTACTTC
-,-,17,TRBJ1-1,TRBV7-9,CASSLYPLVEPNTEAFF,TGTGCCAGCAGCTTATACCCCCTAGTAGAACCGAACACTGAAGCTTTCTTT
-,few,15,TRBJ2-3,TRBV6-5,CASSYSWASTDTQYF,TGTGCCAGCAGTTACTCCTGGGCGAGCACAGATACGCAGTATTTT
-,few,12,TRBJ1-5,TRBV5-4,CASSFGNQPQHF,TGTGCCAGCAGCTTCGGGAATCAGCCCCAGCATTTT
TRBD1,-,15,TRBJ2-5,TRBV13,CASSLNAGGLETQYF,TGTGCCAGCAGCTTAAACGCAGGGGGCCTAGAGACCCAGTACTTC
-,-,18,TRBJ1-5,TRBV4-2,CASSQDSWAGLGNQPQHF,TGTGCCAGCAGCCAAGATTCGTGGGCAGGACTGGGCAATCAGCCCCAGCATTTT
TRBD2,few,15,TRBJ2-1,TRBV27,CASSLRGGAYSGQFF,TGTGCCAGCAGTTTGCGGGGGGGGGCATACTCTGGGCAGTTCTTC
-,-,13,TRBJ2-5,TRBV9,CASSVGVGETQYF,TGTGCCAGCAGCGTCGGGGTCGGGGAGACCCAGTACTTC
-,-,14,TRBJ2-4,TRBV9,CASSPYSTDNIQYF,TGTGCCAGCAGCCCCTACTCGACAGATAACATTCAGTACTTC
-,-,19,TRBJ2-5,TRBV5-1,CASSPSQPGLQRRQETQYF,TGCGCCAGCAGCCCGTCCCAACCGGGACTTCAACGTCGACAAGAGACCCAGTACTTC
TRBD1,-,18,TRBJ2-5,TRBV7-8,CASSPREGVRSGGETQYF,TGTGCCAGCAGCCCTCGAGAGGGGGTCAGATCAGGGGGAGAGACCCAGTACTTC
-,-,15,TRBJ2-2,TRBV9,CASSVGGVNTGELFF,TGTGCCAGCAGCGTAGGAGGTGTGAACACCGGGGAGCTGTTTTTT
-,few,13,TRBJ1-1,TRBV27,CASSEYRVRVAFF,TGTGCCAGCAGTGAATATCGGGTACGGGTAGCTTTCTTT
-,once,14,TRBJ1-1,TRBV9,CASSAEQGINEAFF,TGTGCCAGCAGCGCTGAACAGGGAATTAATGAAGCTTTCTTT
-,-,16,TRBJ2-3,TRBV9,CASSVVKVPSTDTQYF,TGTGCCAGCAGCGTAGTTAAAGTTCCTAGCACGGATACGCAGTATTTT
-,few,14,TRBJ2-3,TRBV9,CASSRTTSTDTQYF,TGTGCCAGCAGCAGAACGACTAGCACAGATACGCAGTATTTT